This TCR beta chain came from a study of blood T cell repertoires in COVID-19. Whole-study context: Donors in the United States, Italy and Spain gave samples during acute or convalescent COVID-19. Nucleic acid was either cDNA or gDNA, and it came from T cells, B-cell-depleted T cells, or PBMCs.

CDR1 is SGDLS, CDR2 YYNGEE, per germline. The CDR3 runs to 16 residues. Trimming shortened V by 2 bases and J by 7 bases, and 18 bases separated the two germline ends. Under the authors' procedure: Amplifying reference gene primers gave estimates of nucleated cell counts. Clones were read by immunoSEQ multiplex PCR, and TCRdb kept only the in-frame ones, dropping some. The V and J calls and clone size are taken from that table; D and trimming were inferred from the DNA. The table records approximately 54,000 clones, 80% to 90% of them present only once. This chain joins TRBV9 and TRBJ2-2; D may be TRBD1 (6 bases). This sequence was found in a woman aged 60-75 years with acute or convalescent COVID-19. The sample consisted of peripheral blood. CDR3 DNA: TGTGCCAGCAGCGTCCTTTCCGGGACAACGAACGGGGAGCTGTTTTTT. Translating it yields CASSVLSGTTNGELFF.